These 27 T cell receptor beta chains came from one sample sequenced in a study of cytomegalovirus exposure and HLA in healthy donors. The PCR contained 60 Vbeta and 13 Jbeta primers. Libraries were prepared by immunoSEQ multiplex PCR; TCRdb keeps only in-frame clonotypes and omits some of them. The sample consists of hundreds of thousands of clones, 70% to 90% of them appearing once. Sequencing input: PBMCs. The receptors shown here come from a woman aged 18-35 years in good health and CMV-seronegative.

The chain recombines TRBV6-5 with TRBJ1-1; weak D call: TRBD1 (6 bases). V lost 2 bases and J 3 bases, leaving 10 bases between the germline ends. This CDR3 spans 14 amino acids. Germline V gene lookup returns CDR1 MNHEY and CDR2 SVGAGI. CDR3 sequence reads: CASSYRDTYTEAFF. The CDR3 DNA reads TGTGCCAGCAGTTACCGGGACACCTACACTGAAGCTTTCTTT.

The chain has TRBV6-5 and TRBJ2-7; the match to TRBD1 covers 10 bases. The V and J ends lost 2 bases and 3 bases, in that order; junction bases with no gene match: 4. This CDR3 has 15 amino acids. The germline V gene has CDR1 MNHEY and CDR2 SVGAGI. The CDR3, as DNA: TGTGCCAGCAGTTACGCGACAGGGGGCTTCTACGAGCAGTACTTC. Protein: CASSYATGGFYEQYF.

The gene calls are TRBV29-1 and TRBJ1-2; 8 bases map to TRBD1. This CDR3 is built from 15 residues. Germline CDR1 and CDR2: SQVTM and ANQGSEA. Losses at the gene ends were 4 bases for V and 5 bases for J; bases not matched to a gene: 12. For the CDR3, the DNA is TGCAGCGTTGTTGGCAGGGGGCCCGTACCATATGGCTACACCTTC. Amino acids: CSVVGRGPVPYGYTF.

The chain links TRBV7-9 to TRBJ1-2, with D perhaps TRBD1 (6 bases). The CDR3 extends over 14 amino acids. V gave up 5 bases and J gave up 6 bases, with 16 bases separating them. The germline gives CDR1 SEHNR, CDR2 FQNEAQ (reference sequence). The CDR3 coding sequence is TGTGCCAGCAGCCCCGAGGGGGGGATCGATGGCTACACCTTC. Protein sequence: CASSPEGGIDGYTF. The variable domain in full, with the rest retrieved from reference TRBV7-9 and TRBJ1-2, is DTGVSQNPRHKITKRGQNVTFRCDPISEHNRLYWYRQTLGQGPEFLTYFQNEAQLEKSRLLSDRFSAERPKGSFSTLEIQRTEQGDSAMYLCASSPEGGIDGYTFGSGTRLTVV.

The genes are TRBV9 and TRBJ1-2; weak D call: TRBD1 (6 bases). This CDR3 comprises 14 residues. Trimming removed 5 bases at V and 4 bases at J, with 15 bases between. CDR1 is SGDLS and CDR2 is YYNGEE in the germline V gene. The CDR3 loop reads CASSKTGTIYGYTF. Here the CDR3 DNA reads TGTGCCAGCAGTAAGACCGGGACAATCTATGGCTACACCTTC. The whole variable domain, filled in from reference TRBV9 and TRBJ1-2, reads DSGVTQTPKHLITATGQRVTLRCSPRSGDLSVYWYQQSLDQGLQFLIQYYNGEERAKGNILERFSAQQFPDLHSELNLSSLELGDSALYFCASSKTGTIYGYTFGSGTRLTVV.

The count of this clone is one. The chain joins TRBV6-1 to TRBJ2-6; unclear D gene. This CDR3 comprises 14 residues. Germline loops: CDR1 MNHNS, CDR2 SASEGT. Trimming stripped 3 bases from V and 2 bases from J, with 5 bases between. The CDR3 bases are TGTGCCAGCAGTGATGGAGCTGGGGCCAACGTCCTGACTTTC. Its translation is CASSDGAGANVLTF.

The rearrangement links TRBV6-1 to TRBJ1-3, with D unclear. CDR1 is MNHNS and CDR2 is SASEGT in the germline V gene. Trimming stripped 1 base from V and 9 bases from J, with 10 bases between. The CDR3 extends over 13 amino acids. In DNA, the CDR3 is TGTGCCAGCAGTGAAGGAACCCGACTCACCATATATTTT. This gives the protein CASSEGTRLTIYF.

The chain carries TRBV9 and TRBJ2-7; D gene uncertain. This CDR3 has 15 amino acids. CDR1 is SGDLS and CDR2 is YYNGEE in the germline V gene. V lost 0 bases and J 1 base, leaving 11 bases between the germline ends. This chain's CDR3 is CASSVGHSLSYEQYF. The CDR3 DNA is TGTGCCAGCAGCGTAGGCCATAGCCTATCCTACGAGCAGTACTTC.

As DNA, the CDR3 is TGTGCCAGCAGTTACTCGACAAAAACCGGGGCCAACGTCCTGACTTTC. It specifies CASSYSTKTGANVLTF. The rearrangement joins TRBV6-7 to TRBJ2-6; the D is unclear. TRBV6-7 is classed as an ORF, of uncertain function. Trimming stripped 0 bases from V and 4 bases from J, with 10 bases between. The CDR3 length is 16 residues.

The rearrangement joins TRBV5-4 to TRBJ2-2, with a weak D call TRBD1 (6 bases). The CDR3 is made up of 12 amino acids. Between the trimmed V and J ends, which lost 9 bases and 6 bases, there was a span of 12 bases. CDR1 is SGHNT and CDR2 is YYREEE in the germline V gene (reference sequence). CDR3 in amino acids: CAMRGYAGELFF. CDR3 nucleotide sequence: TGTGCCATGAGGGGGTACGCCGGGGAGCTGTTTTTT.

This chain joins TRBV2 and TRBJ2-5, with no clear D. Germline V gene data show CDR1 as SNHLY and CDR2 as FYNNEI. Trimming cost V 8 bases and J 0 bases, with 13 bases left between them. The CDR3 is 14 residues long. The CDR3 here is CASVGGWYQETQYF. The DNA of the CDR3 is TGTGCCAGCGTCGGCGGATGGTACCAAGAGACCCAGTACTTC. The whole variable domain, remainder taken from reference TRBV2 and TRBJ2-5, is EPEVTQTPSHQVTQMGQEVILRCVPISNHLYFYWYRQILGQKVEFLVSFYNNEISEKSEIFDDQFSVERPDGSNFTLKIRSTKLEDSAMYFCASVGGWYQETQYFGPGTRLLVL.

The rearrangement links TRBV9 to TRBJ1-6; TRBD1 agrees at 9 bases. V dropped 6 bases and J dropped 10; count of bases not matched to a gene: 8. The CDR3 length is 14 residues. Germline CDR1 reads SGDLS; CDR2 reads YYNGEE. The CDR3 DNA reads TGTGCCAGCACCCCCCGACAGGGGGACTCACCCCTCCACTTT. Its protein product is CASTPRQGDSPLHF.

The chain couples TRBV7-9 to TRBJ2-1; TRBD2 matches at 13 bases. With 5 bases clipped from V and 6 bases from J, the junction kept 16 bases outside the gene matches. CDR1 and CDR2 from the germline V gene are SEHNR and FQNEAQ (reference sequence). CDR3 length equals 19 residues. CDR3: CASSPQSSLAGGRGNEQFF. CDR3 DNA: TGTGCCAGCAGCCCCCAATCCTCACTAGCGGGGGGGCGGGGCAATGAGCAGTTCTTC. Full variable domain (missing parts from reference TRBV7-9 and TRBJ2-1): DTGVSQNPRHKITKRGQNVTFRCDPISEHNRLYWYRQTLGQGPEFLTYFQNEAQLEKSRLLSDRFSAERPKGSFSTLEIQRTEQGDSAMYLCASSPQSSLAGGRGNEQFFGPGTRLTVL.

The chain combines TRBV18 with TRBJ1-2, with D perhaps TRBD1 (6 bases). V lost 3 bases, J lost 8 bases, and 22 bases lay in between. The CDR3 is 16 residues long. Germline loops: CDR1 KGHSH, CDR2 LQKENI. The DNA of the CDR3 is TGTGCCAGCTCACCGAAACAGGGAGTCCTCGCGGAGGGCTACACCTTC. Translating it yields CASSPKQGVLAEGYTF.

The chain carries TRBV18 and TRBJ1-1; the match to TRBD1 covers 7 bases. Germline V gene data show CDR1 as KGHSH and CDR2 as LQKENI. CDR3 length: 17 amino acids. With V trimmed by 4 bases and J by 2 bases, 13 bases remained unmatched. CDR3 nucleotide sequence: TGTGCCAGCTCACTACGCCTTATTGGGGACAGAAACACTGAAGCTTTCTTT. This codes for CASSLRLIGDRNTEAFF.

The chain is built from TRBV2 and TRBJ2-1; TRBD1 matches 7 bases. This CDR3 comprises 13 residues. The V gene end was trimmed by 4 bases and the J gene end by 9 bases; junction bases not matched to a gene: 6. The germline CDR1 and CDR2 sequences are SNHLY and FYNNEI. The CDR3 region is CASSGGQVIEQFF. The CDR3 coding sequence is TGTGCCAGCAGTGGTGGACAGGTGATTGAGCAGTTCTTC. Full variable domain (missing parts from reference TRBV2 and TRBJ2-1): EPEVTQTPSHQVTQMGQEVILRCVPISNHLYFYWYRQILGQKVEFLVSFYNNEISEKSEIFDDQFSVERPDGSNFTLKIRSTKLEDSAMYFCASSGGQVIEQFFGPGTRLTVL.

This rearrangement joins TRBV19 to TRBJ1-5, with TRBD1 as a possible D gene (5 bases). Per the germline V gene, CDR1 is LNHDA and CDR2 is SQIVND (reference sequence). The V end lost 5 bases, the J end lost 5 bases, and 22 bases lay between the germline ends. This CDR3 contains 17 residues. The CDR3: CASSALGGRSVDQPQHF. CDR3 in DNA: TGTGCCAGTAGTGCCCTTGGGGGGAGGTCGGTGGATCAGCCCCAGCATTTT.

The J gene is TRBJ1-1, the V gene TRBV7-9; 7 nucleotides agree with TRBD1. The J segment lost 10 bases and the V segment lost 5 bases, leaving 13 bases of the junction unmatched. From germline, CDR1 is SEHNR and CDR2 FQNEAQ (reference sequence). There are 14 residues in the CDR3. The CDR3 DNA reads TGTGCCAGCAGCCAGTCTACAGGGGTGCTCGGAGCTTTCTTT. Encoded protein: CASSQSTGVLGAFF.

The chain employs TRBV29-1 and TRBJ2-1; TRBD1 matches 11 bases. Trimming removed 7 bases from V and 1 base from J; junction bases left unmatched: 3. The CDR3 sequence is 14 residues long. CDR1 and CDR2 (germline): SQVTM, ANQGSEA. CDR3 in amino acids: CSGRDRGSYNEQFF. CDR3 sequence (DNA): TGCAGCGGTAGGGACAGGGGGTCCTACAATGAGCAGTTCTTC.

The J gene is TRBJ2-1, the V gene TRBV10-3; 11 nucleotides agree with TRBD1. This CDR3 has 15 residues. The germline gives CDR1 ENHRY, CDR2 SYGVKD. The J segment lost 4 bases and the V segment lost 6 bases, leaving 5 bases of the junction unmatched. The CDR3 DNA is TGTGCCATCAGGTCGGGACAGGGGGGTTACAATGAGCAGTTCTTC. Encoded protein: CAIRSGQGGYNEQFF.

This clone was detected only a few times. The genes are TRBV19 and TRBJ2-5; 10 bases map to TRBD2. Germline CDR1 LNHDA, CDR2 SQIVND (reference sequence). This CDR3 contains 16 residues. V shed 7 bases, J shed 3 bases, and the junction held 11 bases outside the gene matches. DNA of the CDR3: TGTGCCAGTATGAGGTCTAGCGGGGGAGCGGAAGAGACCCAGTACTTC. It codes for CASMRSSGGAEETQYF.

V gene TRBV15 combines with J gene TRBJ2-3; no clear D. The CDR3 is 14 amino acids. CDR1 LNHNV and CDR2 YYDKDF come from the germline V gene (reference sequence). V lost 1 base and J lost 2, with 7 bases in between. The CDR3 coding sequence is TGTGCCACCAGCAGAGCGCGGCTCACAGATACGCAGTATTTT. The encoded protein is CATSRARLTDTQYF. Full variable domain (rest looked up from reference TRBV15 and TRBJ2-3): DAMVIQNPRYQVTQFGKPVTLSCSQTLNHNVMYWYQQKSSQAPKLLFHYYDKDFNNEADTPDNFQSRRPNTSFCFLDIRSPGLGDTAMYLCATSRARLTDTQYFGPGTRLTVL.

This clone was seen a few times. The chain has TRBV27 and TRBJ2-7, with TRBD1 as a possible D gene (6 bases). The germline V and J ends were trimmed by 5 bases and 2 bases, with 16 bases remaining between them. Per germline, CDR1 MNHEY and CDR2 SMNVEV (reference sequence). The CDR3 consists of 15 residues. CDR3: CASSPLRGGAYEQYF. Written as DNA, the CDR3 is TGTGCCAGCAGTCCCCTCCGAGGGGGAGCCTACGAGCAGTACTTC.

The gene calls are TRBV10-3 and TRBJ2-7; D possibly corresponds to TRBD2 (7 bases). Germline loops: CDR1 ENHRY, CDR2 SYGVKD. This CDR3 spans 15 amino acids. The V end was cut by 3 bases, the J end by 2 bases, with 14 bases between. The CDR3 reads CAISDRSGGPYEQYF. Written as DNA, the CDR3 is TGTGCCATCAGTGATCGCTCGGGGGGCCCCTACGAGCAGTACTTC.

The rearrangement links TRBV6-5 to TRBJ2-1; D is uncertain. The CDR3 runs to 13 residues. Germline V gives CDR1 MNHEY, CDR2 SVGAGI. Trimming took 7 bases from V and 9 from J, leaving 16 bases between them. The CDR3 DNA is TGTGCCAGCAAATCAGGAAGCTTACTTGAGCAGTTCTTC. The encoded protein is CASKSGSLLEQFF.

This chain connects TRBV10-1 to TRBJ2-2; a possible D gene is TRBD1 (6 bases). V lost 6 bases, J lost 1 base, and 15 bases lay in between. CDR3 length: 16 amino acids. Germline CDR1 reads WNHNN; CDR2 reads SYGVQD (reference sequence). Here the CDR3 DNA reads TGCGCCAGCAGCGCCCATCAGGGGATGAACACCGGGGAGCTGTTTTTT. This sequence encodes CASSAHQGMNTGELFF.

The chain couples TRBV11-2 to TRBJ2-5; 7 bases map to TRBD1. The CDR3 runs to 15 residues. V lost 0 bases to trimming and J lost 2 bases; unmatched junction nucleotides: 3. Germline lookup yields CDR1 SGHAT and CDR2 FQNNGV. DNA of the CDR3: TGTGCCAGCAGCTTAGAAGGACAGGCGCAAGAGACCCAGTACTTC. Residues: CASSLEGQAQETQYF. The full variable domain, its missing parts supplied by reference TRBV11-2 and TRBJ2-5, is EAGVAQSPRYKIIEKRQSVAFWCNPISGHATLYWYQQILGQGPKLLIQFQNNGVVDDSQLPKDRFSAERLKGVDSTLKIQPAKLEDSAVYLCASSLEGQAQETQYFGPGTRLLVL.